Presented here are 15 T cell receptor beta chains from one specimen sequenced in a study of blood T cell repertoires in COVID-19. Generated by immunoSEQ multiplex PCR, the TCRdb table keeps only in-frame clones and is missing some. The repertoire has fewer than 200,000 clones, around 79% of them found once; the top ten carry over 15%. Sequences were obtained from PBMCs or T cells enriched from blood (not recorded which). The receptors here all came from a woman between 65 and 79 years old in a cohort exposed to, infected with or recovered from COVID-19 (not recorded which).

This chain connects TRBV18 to TRBJ1-5; D might be TRBD1 (6 bases). This CDR3 contains 15 residues. V gave up 4 bases and J gave up 2 bases, with 12 bases separating them. The germline CDR1 and CDR2 sequences are KGHSH and LQKENI. The CDR3 region has the DNA TGTGCCAGCTCACAAGCACAGGGAGGCAATCAGCCCCAGCATTTT. It codes for CASSQAQGGNQPQHF.

The chain recombines TRBV3-1 (or the pseudogene TRBV3-2) with TRBJ2-1; 7 bases align to TRBD1. V lost 4 bases and J lost 3; bases outside the gene matches: 9. The V gene's germline CDR1 is LGHDT and CDR2 YNNKEL (reference sequence). The CDR3 is 16 residues long. CDR3 DNA sequence: TGTGCCAGCAGCCGTCGCAGGACAGGTGTCTACAATGAGCAGTTCTTC. It yields the protein CASSRRRTGVYNEQFF.

The chain couples TRBV6-5 to TRBJ1-3; D is uncertain. V gave up 6 bases and J gave up 4 bases, with 7 bases separating them. The germline V gene encodes CDR1 MNHEY and CDR2 SVGAGI. This CDR3 comprises 12 residues. In nucleotides, the CDR3 is TGTGCCAGCAGGGGCGACGGAAACACCATATATTTT. As protein: CASRGDGNTIYF.

A few counts support this clone. This rearrangement joins TRBV2 to TRBJ1-2, with TRBD1 matching over 8 bases. The germline V gene encodes CDR1 SNHLY and CDR2 FYNNEI. CDR3 length equals 15 residues. The ends lost 2 bases at V and 3 bases at J; junction bases unmatched: 5. This chain's CDR3 is CASSEHGQGHYGYTF. The CDR3 DNA follows: TGTGCCAGCAGTGAACACGGACAGGGACACTATGGCTACACCTTC.

The chain joins TRBV29-1 to TRBJ2-1, with D perhaps matching TRBD1 (6 bases). Trimming stripped 6 bases from V and 7 bases from J, with 19 bases between. Looked up from germline, CDR1 is SQVTM and CDR2 is ANQGSEA. The length of the CDR3 is 14 residues. The CDR3 protein is CSVARRQAQNEQFF. The CDR3 DNA sequence: TGCAGCGTCGCTCGACGACAGGCCCAGAATGAGCAGTTCTTC.

The chain links TRBV5-1 to TRBJ1-3, with no clear D. Germline V CDR1 and CDR2: SGHRS, YFSETQ. This CDR3 is built from 14 residues. With 4 bases removed from V and 3 bases from J, the gap between germline ends came to 11 bases. The CDR3 nucleotides read TGCGCCAGCAGCCCCGGGAGTTTTGGAAACACCATATATTTT. Protein sequence: CASSPGSFGNTIYF.

The chain links TRBV11-2 to TRBJ1-1; 7 nucleotides line up with TRBD1. CDR3 length: 14 amino acids. Germline V gene data show CDR1 as SGHAT and CDR2 as FQNNGV. V dropped 3 bases and J dropped 3; count of bases not matched to a gene: 4. The CDR3 protein is CASSFRGQDTEAFF. DNA of the CDR3: TGTGCCAGCAGCTTCCGAGGACAGGACACTGAAGCTTTCTTT.

The V and J genes are TRBV5-1 and TRBJ2-6; D unresolved. The V gene's germline CDR1 is SGHRS and CDR2 YFSETQ. Trimming removed 0 bases from V and 0 bases from J, with 7 bases in between. The CDR3 spans 16 residues. The CDR3 DNA is TGCGCCAGCAGCTTGGGGCAGATCTCTGGGGCCAACGTCCTGACTTTC. It is translated as CASSLGQISGANVLTF.

This rearrangement joins TRBV6-5 to TRBJ1-3; D is possibly TRBD1 (6 bases). The CDR3 sequence is 12 residues long. The germline V gene has CDR1 MNHEY and CDR2 SVGAGI. Between the trimmed V and J ends, which lost 6 bases and 4 bases, there was a span of 7 bases. CDR3 sequence reads: CASRGQGNTIYF. The CDR3 DNA follows: TGTGCCAGCAGAGGACAGGGAAACACCATATATTTT.

The J gene is TRBJ2-7, the V gene TRBV18; the D is unclear. Trimming cost V 4 bases and J 7 bases, with 14 bases left between them. The CDR3 covers 13 residues. Germline V lookup: CDR1 KGHSH, CDR2 LQKENI. The CDR3: CASSLTQDWEQYF. CDR3 nucleotides: TGTGCCAGCTCACTGACCCAGGATTGGGAGCAGTACTTC.

The rearrangement links TRBV20-1 to TRBJ2-1; 8 positions match TRBD2. Per the germline V gene, CDR1 is DFQATT and CDR2 is SNEGSKA (reference sequence). CDR3 length equals 16 residues. V was pared by 3 bases and J by 2 bases, with 9 bases of the junction left unmatched. CDR3 nucleotide sequence: TGCAGTGCTAGTGGGGATGGAGCGGGAGCCTACAATGAGCAGTTCTTC. Its protein product is CSASGDGAGAYNEQFF.

J is TRBJ1-2 and V is TRBV6-2 or TRBV6-3, with 8 bases that match TRBD1. Germline V CDR1 and CDR2: MNHEY, SVGEGT. CDR3 size: 15 residues. With V trimmed by 6 bases and J by 5 bases, 11 bases remained unmatched. The CDR3 DNA follows: TGTGCCAGCAGCCCCTTTCGACAGGGGCGATATGGCTACACCTTC. This encodes CASSPFRQGRYGYTF.

This rearrangement joins TRBV7-2 to TRBJ2-1; D gene ambiguous. The V end lost 7 bases, the J end lost 7 bases, and 14 bases lay between the germline ends. The CDR3 contains 13 residues. The V gene's germline CDR1 is SGHTA and CDR2 FQGNSA. The CDR3 protein is CASNQHLGNEQFF. The CDR3 region has the DNA TGTGCCAGCAACCAACACCTAGGAAATGAGCAGTTCTTC.

The chain combines TRBV6-5 with TRBJ2-2; no clear D gene. CDR1 and CDR2 (germline): MNHEY, SVGAGI. V lost 10 bases and J lost 3, with 6 bases in between. This CDR3 spans 11 amino acids. CDR3 bases: TGTGCCACCTTATACACCGGGGAGCTGTTTTTT. Amino acids: CATLYTGELFF.

This clone came up once. The genes are TRBV7-3 and TRBJ2-1; D possibly corresponds to TRBD2 (7 bases). Germline V gene data show CDR1 as SGHTA and CDR2 as FQGTGA. This CDR3 region has 15 residues. V lost 1 base to trimming and J lost 9 bases, with 16 bases between them. CDR3: CASSLKGGLYGEQFF. CDR3 DNA: TGTGCCAGCAGCTTAAAGGGGGGGCTGTACGGTGAGCAGTTCTTC. The full variable domain, in which reference TRBV7-3 and TRBJ2-1 provide the parts outside the CDR3, is GAGVSQTPSNKVTEKGKYVELRCDPISGHTALYWYRQSLGQGPEFLIYFQGTGAADDSGLPNDRFFAVRPEGSVSTLKIQRTERGDSAVYLCASSLKGGLYGEQFFGPGTRLTVL.